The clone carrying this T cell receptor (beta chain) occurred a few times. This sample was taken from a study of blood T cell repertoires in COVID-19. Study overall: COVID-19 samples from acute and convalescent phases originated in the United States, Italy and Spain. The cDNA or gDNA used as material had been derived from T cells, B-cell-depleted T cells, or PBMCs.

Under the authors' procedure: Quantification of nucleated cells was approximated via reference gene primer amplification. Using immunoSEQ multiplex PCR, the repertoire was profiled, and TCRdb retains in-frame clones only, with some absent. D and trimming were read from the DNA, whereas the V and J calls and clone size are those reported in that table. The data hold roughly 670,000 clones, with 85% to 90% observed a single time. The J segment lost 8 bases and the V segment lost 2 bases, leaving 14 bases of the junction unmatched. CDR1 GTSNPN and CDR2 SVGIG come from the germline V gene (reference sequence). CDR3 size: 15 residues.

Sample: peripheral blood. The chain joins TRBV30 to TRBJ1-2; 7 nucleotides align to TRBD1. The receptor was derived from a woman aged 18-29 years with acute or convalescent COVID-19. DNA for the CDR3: TGTGCCTGGAGTCCCCGCCGGACAGGATCAGGGGGCTACACCTTC. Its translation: CAWSPRRTGSGGYTF.